This is a list of T cell receptor beta chains from one sample in a study of T cell responses to AZD1222 COVID-19 vaccine. Profiled with immunoSEQ multiplex PCR; TCRdb holds only in-frame clones, not every one. The sample consists of 75,000 to 100,000 clones, under 90% of them appearing once. The sequencing here drew on peripheral blood, taken on day 0 of AZD1222 vaccination. The source of these receptors is an adult in good health. CDR3s include the opening cysteine and the closing phenylalanine or tryptophan. A D gene is named only where the DNA matches it firmly. Clone size, where shown, is once, few, many, or a class for clones that have expanded.

v_gene: TRBV25-1
d_gene: NA
j_gene: TRBJ2-7
abundance: few
CDR3nt: TGTGCCAGCAGTGATCGAGCGGACGCCTCAAGTCTTTACGAGCAGTACTTC
CDR3aa: CASSDRADASSLYEQYF

v_gene: TRBV2
d_gene: TRBD1
j_gene: TRBJ1-2
abundance: NA
CDR3nt: TGTGCCAGCAGTGAAGGGACAGGGGGCATCTATGGCTACACCTTC
CDR3aa: CASSEGTGGIYGYTF

v_gene: TRBV4-3
d_gene: TRBD1
j_gene: TRBJ2-5
abundance: NA
CDR3nt: TGCGCCAGCAGCCAAGATCTGGGGGGACAGGGGCGGGAGACCCAGTACTTC
CDR3aa: CASSQDLGGQGRETQYF

v_gene: TRBV30
d_gene: NA
j_gene: TRBJ2-7
abundance: NA
CDR3nt: TGTGCCTGGAGTACAGAACCCGGACTCCCCTACGAGCAGTACTTC
CDR3aa: CAWSTEPGLPYEQYF

v_gene: TRBV4-3
d_gene: NA
j_gene: TRBJ2-7
abundance: few
CDR3nt: TGCGCCAGCAGCCCTCAGGCGGTCAGCTCCTACGAGCAGTACTTC
CDR3aa: CASSPQAVSSYEQYF

v_gene: TRBV19
d_gene: TRBD2
j_gene: TRBJ2-3
abundance: NA
CDR3nt: TGTGCCAGTCAAACTCTAGCGGGAGGACTCACAGATACGCAGTATTTT
CDR3aa: CASQTLAGGLTDTQYF

v_gene: TRBV28
d_gene: TRBD1
j_gene: TRBJ2-1
abundance: NA
CDR3nt: TGTGCCAGCAGTCACCGGGACAGGGGTTCTGAGCAGTTCTTC
CDR3aa: CASSHRDRGSEQFF

v_gene: TRBV9
d_gene: TRBD1
j_gene: TRBJ1-1
abundance: NA
CDR3nt: TGTGCCAGCAGCGAGAACAGGGGTGAAGCTTTCTTT
CDR3aa: CASSENRGEAFF

v_gene: TRBV7-8
d_gene: NA
j_gene: TRBJ2-4
abundance: NA
CDR3nt: TGTGCCAGCAGCCCGTATCTCGGGACCGAAAACATTCAGTACTTC
CDR3aa: CASSPYLGTENIQYF

v_gene: TRBV7-3
d_gene: TRBD1
j_gene: TRBJ2-1
abundance: NA
CDR3nt: TGTGCCAGCAGCCCAGGGACAGGCCGCGGCCATGAGCAGTTCTTC
CDR3aa: CASSPGTGRGHEQFF

v_gene: TRBV4-3
d_gene: TRBD1
j_gene: TRBJ1-1
abundance: NA
CDR3nt: TGCGCCAGCGGGGAGGGGACAGGGATCACTGAAGCTTTCTTT
CDR3aa: CASGEGTGITEAFF

v_gene: TRBV9
d_gene: NA
j_gene: TRBJ2-1
abundance: once
CDR3nt: TGTGCCAGCAGCGTAGGGTTCTACAATGAGCAGTTCTTC
CDR3aa: CASSVGFYNEQFF

v_gene: TRBV9
d_gene: TRBD1
j_gene: TRBJ2-1
abundance: NA
CDR3nt: TGTGCCAGCAACCAGGGGGCGCCTGACAATGAGCAGTTCTTC
CDR3aa: CASNQGAPDNEQFF

v_gene: TRBV5-4
d_gene: TRBD1
j_gene: TRBJ2-5
abundance: NA
CDR3nt: TGTGCCAGCAGCTTGCAGGGGGCGGAGACCCAGTACTTC
CDR3aa: CASSLQGAETQYF

v_gene: TRBV18
d_gene: NA
j_gene: TRBJ2-5
abundance: NA
CDR3nt: TGTGCCAGCTCACCAGGGAAGGGCCAAGAGACCCAGTACTTC
CDR3aa: CASSPGKGQETQYF

v_gene: TRBV5-1
d_gene: TRBD1
j_gene: TRBJ2-7
abundance: NA
CDR3nt: TGCGCCAGCAGCTTATGGACAGGGGACGAGCAGTACTTC
CDR3aa: CASSLWTGDEQYF

v_gene: TRBV4-3
d_gene: TRBD2
j_gene: TRBJ2-7
abundance: NA
CDR3nt: TGCGCCAGCAGCCAAGATCTAGCGGGGGACTACGAGCAGTACTTC
CDR3aa: CASSQDLAGDYEQYF

v_gene: TRBV9
d_gene: NA
j_gene: TRBJ1-6
abundance: NA
CDR3nt: TGTGCCAGCAGCGTAGTTGCAGGGAGGAATTCACCCCTCCACTTT
CDR3aa: CASSVVAGRNSPLHF

v_gene: TRBV6-6
d_gene: NA
j_gene: TRBJ2-3
abundance: NA
CDR3nt: TGTGCCAGCACCCTAGGCACAGATACGCAGTATTTT
CDR3aa: CASTLGTDTQYF

v_gene: TRBV30
d_gene: TRBD2
j_gene: TRBJ2-1
abundance: NA
CDR3nt: TGTGCCTGGACTAAGACTAGCGCCCCTCAGAATGAGCAGTTCTTC
CDR3aa: CAWTKTSAPQNEQFF

v_gene: TRBV5-1
d_gene: NA
j_gene: TRBJ1-4
abundance: NA
CDR3nt: TGCGCCAGCAGCTGGACCCGAGTCAGTGAAAAACTGTTTTTT
CDR3aa: CASSWTRVSEKLFF

v_gene: TRBV2
d_gene: NA
j_gene: TRBJ2-2
abundance: once
CDR3nt: TGTGCCAGCGACATGACCCGGGGCACCGGGGAGCTGTTTTTT
CDR3aa: CASDMTRGTGELFF

v_gene: TRBV5-4
d_gene: NA
j_gene: TRBJ2-7
abundance: NA
CDR3nt: TGTGCCAGCAGCTTGGATGGTTACGAGCAGTACTTC
CDR3aa: CASSLDGYEQYF

v_gene: TRBV28
d_gene: NA
j_gene: TRBJ1-2
abundance: NA
CDR3nt: TGTGCCAGCAGTTTAGGGTCCTATGGCTACACCTTC
CDR3aa: CASSLGSYGYTF

v_gene: TRBV30
d_gene: NA
j_gene: TRBJ1-6
abundance: once
CDR3nt: TGTGCCTGGAGAGGGGACGGGTTTTCACCCCTCCACTTT
CDR3aa: CAWRGDGFSPLHF

v_gene: TRBV30
d_gene: TRBD2
j_gene: TRBJ2-7
abundance: once
CDR3nt: TGTGCCGGAGCTAGCGGCTCCTACGAGCAGTACTTC
CDR3aa: CAGASGSYEQYF

v_gene: TRBV15
d_gene: NA
j_gene: TRBJ2-3
abundance: once
CDR3nt: TGTGCCACCAGCAGAGCTGGCGGAGCTAGCACAGATACGCAGTATTTT
CDR3aa: CATSRAGGASTDTQYF

v_gene: TRBV7-9
d_gene: TRBD2
j_gene: TRBJ2-7
abundance: NA
CDR3nt: TGTGCCAGCAGCCTTCGGACTAGCCCCGAGCAGTACTTC
CDR3aa: CASSLRTSPEQYF

v_gene: TRBV7-9
d_gene: NA
j_gene: TRBJ2-1
abundance: NA
CDR3nt: TGTGCCAGCAGCATACAGGATCCTGAGCAGTTCTTC
CDR3aa: CASSIQDPEQFF

v_gene: TRBV7-2
d_gene: TRBD1
j_gene: TRBJ1-5
abundance: NA
CDR3nt: TGTGCCAGCAGCTTAACAGGGGGCAGCAATCAGCCCCAGCATTTT
CDR3aa: CASSLTGGSNQPQHF

v_gene: TRBV5-1
d_gene: NA
j_gene: TRBJ2-1
abundance: NA
CDR3nt: TGCGCCAGCAGCTTGGTTGCGGGAAGCAATGAGCAGTTCTTC
CDR3aa: CASSLVAGSNEQFF

v_gene: TRBV21-1
d_gene: NA
j_gene: TRBJ2-7
abundance: NA
CDR3nt: TGTGCCAGCAGCGGCGGCGGGTCCCCCTACGAGCAGTACTTC
CDR3aa: CASSGGGSPYEQYF

v_gene: TRBV2
d_gene: NA
j_gene: TRBJ2-1
abundance: NA
CDR3nt: TGTGCCAGCAGTGAAAGGTACAATGAGCAGTTCTTC
CDR3aa: CASSERYNEQFF

v_gene: TRBV6-6
d_gene: NA
j_gene: TRBJ2-5
abundance: once
CDR3nt: TGTGCCAGCAGTTACTCGAAGGGAGAAGAGACCCAGTACTTC
CDR3aa: CASSYSKGEETQYF

v_gene: TRBV11-1
d_gene: NA
j_gene: TRBJ2-1
abundance: NA
CDR3nt: TGTGCCAGCAGCCCGGGCTTCCATGAGCAGTTCTTC
CDR3aa: CASSPGFHEQFF

v_gene: TRBV6-4
d_gene: NA
j_gene: TRBJ2-2
abundance: NA
CDR3nt: TGTGCCAGCAGTGGAGAGAACACCGGGGAGCTGTTTTTT
CDR3aa: CASSGENTGELFF

v_gene: TRBV11-3
d_gene: NA
j_gene: TRBJ2-1
abundance: once
CDR3nt: TGTGCCAGCAGCTTAGGAGGGGTCAACTACAATGAGCAGTTCTTC
CDR3aa: CASSLGGVNYNEQFF

v_gene: TRBV18
d_gene: TRBD2
j_gene: TRBJ2-3
abundance: NA
CDR3nt: TGTGCCAGCTCACCACCCAGCGGGAGTCGCACAGATACGCAGTATTTT
CDR3aa: CASSPPSGSRTDTQYF

v_gene: TRBV19
d_gene: TRBD1
j_gene: TRBJ1-2
abundance: NA
CDR3nt: TGTGCCAGTAGTACGGGGACAGGGCTGGACTATGGCTACACCTTC
CDR3aa: CASSTGTGLDYGYTF

v_gene: TRBV12-5
d_gene: NA
j_gene: TRBJ2-1
abundance: NA
CDR3nt: TGTGCTAGTGGTTTGGTAATGGGGTCTGAATCCCACAATGAGCAGTTCTTC
CDR3aa: CASGLVMGSESHNEQFF

v_gene: TRBV6-5
d_gene: TRBD1
j_gene: TRBJ1-1
abundance: NA
CDR3nt: TGTGCCAGCAGTAAGACAGGGGGGAACACTGAAGCTTTCTTT
CDR3aa: CASSKTGGNTEAFF

v_gene: TRBV5-1
d_gene: TRBD1
j_gene: TRBJ2-3
abundance: NA
CDR3nt: TGCGCCAGCAGCCCGGTCCGGACAGGGATAACAGATACGCAGTATTTT
CDR3aa: CASSPVRTGITDTQYF

v_gene: TRBV5-5
d_gene: TRBD1
j_gene: TRBJ2-4
abundance: NA
CDR3nt: TGTGCCAGCAGTCCCGCGGGACAGGGGGTCAAAAACATTCAGTACTTC
CDR3aa: CASSPAGQGVKNIQYF

v_gene: TRBV4-3
d_gene: TRBD2
j_gene: TRBJ2-5
abundance: NA
CDR3nt: TGCGCCAGCAGCCAAGGGACTAGCGGACAAGAGACCCAGTACTTC
CDR3aa: CASSQGTSGQETQYF

v_gene: TRBV4-3
d_gene: NA
j_gene: TRBJ2-2
abundance: NA
CDR3nt: TGCGCCAGCAGCCCGACGGGGAACACCGGGGAGCTGTTTTTT
CDR3aa: CASSPTGNTGELFF

v_gene: TRBV28
d_gene: TRBD1
j_gene: TRBJ1-1
abundance: NA
CDR3nt: TGTGCCAGCAGTACCCCGGGACAGGGGATCCAATTT
CDR3aa: CASSTPGQGIQF

v_gene: TRBV19
d_gene: TRBD2
j_gene: TRBJ2-7
abundance: NA
CDR3nt: TGTGCCAGTAGTGTCTATATGCGGGGAGGGCCTATCGAGCAGTACTTC
CDR3aa: CASSVYMRGGPIEQYF

v_gene: TRBV28
d_gene: NA
j_gene: TRBJ2-3
abundance: NA
CDR3nt: TGTGCCAGCAGACGAACGGGGGCAGATACGCAGTATTTT
CDR3aa: CASRRTGADTQYF

v_gene: TRBV13
d_gene: TRBD2
j_gene: TRBJ2-3
abundance: NA
CDR3nt: TGTGCCAGCAGCTCCCGAATAGTAGCGGGATCAAGGGGTACGCAGTATTTT
CDR3aa: CASSSRIVAGSRGTQYF

v_gene: TRBV27
d_gene: TRBD1
j_gene: TRBJ1-2
abundance: NA
CDR3nt: TGTGCCAGCAGTTCAACCGGGACAGGGTTTTATCGCTACACCTTC
CDR3aa: CASSSTGTGFYRYTF

v_gene: TRBV18
d_gene: TRBD1
j_gene: TRBJ1-2
abundance: NA
CDR3nt: TGTGCCAGCTCACCCCAGGACCAGGGGGCGCCTGGCTACACCTTC
CDR3aa: CASSPQDQGAPGYTF

v_gene: TRBV9
d_gene: TRBD2
j_gene: TRBJ2-1
abundance: NA
CDR3nt: TGTGCCAGCAGCGTCAGCGGGAGTGTCGGCAATGAGCAGTTCTTC
CDR3aa: CASSVSGSVGNEQFF

v_gene: TRBV19
d_gene: TRBD2
j_gene: TRBJ2-7
abundance: NA
CDR3nt: TGTGCCAGTAGCCTAGCGGGAGGCTCCTACGAGCAGTACTTC
CDR3aa: CASSLAGGSYEQYF